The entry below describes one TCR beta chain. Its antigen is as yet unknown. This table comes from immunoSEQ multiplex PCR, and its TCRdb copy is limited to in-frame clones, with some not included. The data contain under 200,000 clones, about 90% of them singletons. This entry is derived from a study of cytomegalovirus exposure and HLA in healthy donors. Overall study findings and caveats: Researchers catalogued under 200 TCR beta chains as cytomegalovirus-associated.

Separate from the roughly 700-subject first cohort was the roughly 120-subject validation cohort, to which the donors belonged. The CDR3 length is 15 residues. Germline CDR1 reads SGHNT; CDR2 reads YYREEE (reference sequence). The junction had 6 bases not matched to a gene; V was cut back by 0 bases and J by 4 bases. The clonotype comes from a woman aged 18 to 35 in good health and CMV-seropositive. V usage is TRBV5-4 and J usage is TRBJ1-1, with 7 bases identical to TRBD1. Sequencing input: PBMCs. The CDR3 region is CASSLAPGGITEAFF. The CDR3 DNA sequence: TGTGCCAGCAGCTTGGCGCCAGGGGGGATCACTGAAGCTTTCTTT.